This T cell receptor (beta chain) was recovered during a study of shared clonotypes between healthy human individuals. Study-wide findings and caveats: A generally larger estimated richness was seen in naive subsets than in memory subsets. Generation probability values for non-shared clonotypes were lower than those for clonotypes shared by all four donors.

Concerning this clone itself: Its target is not known.

The V gene end was trimmed by 8 bases and the J gene end by 2 bases; junction bases not matched to a gene: 5. Germline CDR1 MNHEY, CDR2 SMNVEV (reference sequence). The CDR3 is 15 residues long. Per the original methods: Filtering differed, since immunoSEQ gave only junction sequences and no quality scores. TCRdb's copy holds only in-frame clones and misses some; the assay was immunoSEQ multiplex PCR. That table supplies the V and J calls and clone size; D and trimming were determined from the DNA. In the table there are about 1.5 million clones, around 95% of which are singletons. This clonotype was obtained from a man aged 25 to 40 in good health. Sequenced input: naive CD4+ T cells sorted from blood. Noted subset: CD45RA+ positively selected. The chain links TRBV27 to TRBJ2-2, with TRBD2 matching 10 bases. The DNA for the CDR3 is TGTGCCAGCCGGGGACTAGCGTTTAACACCGGGGAGCTGTTTTTT. Amino acids: CASRGLAFNTGELFF.